This TCR beta chain was identified in a study of blood T cell repertoires in COVID-19. As for the study in general: The cDNA or gDNA used as material had been derived from T cells, B-cell-depleted T cells, or PBMCs.

Authors' data handling: How many nucleated cells were present was estimated from reference gene primer amplification. Method: immunoSEQ multiplex PCR; TCRdb's copy keeps in-frame clones and lacks some. V and J calls plus clone size are reproduced from that table; the DNA served to infer D and trimming. The data hold 300,000 to 450,000 clones, with 70% to 90% observed a single time. Participant ages covered about 18 to 100 years across 24 US areas. Germline CDR1 is LGHNA and CDR2 is YSLEER. Trimming at V came to 1 base and at J to 1 base, leaving 7 bases not matched to a gene. The CDR3 totals 18 residues.

The sample was PBMCs or T cells enriched from blood (not recorded which). The receptor's source is a woman aged 18-29 years who had recovered from COVID-19. This chain joins TRBV4-3 and TRBJ2-6, with 7 bases aligning to TRBD1. CDR3 residues: CASSQGTGRKSGANVLTF. In nucleotides, the CDR3 is TGCGCCAGCAGCCAAGGGACAGGCCGCAAGTCTGGGGCCAACGTCCTGACTTTC.